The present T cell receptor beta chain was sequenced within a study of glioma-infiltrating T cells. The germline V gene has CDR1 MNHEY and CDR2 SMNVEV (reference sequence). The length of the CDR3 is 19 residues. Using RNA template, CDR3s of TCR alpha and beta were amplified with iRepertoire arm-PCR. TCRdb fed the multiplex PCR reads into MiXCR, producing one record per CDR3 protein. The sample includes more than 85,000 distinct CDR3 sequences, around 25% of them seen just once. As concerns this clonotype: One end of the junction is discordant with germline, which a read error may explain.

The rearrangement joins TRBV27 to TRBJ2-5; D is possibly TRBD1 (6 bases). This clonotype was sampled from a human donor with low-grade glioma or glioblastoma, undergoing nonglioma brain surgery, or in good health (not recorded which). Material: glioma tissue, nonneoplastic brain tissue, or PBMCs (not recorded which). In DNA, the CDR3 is TGTGCCAGCAGTTTAGGAGTCCCGGGACATGGGGCGAGGAGAGAGAACCAGTACTTC. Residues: CASSLGVPGHGARRENQYF.